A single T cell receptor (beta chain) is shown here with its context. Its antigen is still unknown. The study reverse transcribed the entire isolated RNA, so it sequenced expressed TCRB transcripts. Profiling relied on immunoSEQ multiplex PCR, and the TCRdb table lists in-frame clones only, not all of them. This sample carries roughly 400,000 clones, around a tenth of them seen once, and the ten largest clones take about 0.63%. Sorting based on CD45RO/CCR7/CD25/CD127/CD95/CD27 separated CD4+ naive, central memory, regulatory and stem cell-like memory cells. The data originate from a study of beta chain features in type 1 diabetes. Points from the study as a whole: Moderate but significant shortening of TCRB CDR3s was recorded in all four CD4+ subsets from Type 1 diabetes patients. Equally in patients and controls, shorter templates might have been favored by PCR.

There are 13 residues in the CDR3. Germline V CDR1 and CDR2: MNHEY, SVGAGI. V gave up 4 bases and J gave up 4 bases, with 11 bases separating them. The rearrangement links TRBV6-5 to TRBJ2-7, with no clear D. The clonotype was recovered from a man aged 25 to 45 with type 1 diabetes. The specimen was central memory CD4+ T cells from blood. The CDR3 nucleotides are TGTGCCAGCAGTTCACTGACACCATACGAGCAGTACTTC. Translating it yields CASSSLTPYEQYF.